The rows below give T cell receptor beta chains drawn from one sample of a study of shared clonotypes between healthy human individuals. Assay: immunoSEQ multiplex PCR; the TCRdb copy retains only in-frame clones and omits some. There are 2 million to 2.5 million clones in the sample; around 95% occur only once, and over 0.1% lies in the top ten. The sample consisted of naive CD4+ T cells sorted from blood. Every receptor here comes from a man between 18 and 35 years old in good health. Both conserved end residues are part of each CDR3. Each record gives: CDR3 DNA, CDR3 protein, J gene, V gene, D gene, clone size. D genes are given only for firm matches. Size tells how often a clone was seen (once, few, many) or the class of an expanded clone, and some rows leave it out.

CDR3nt: TGTGCCAGCAGTTTCCGAGGGCGCGGTTACGAGCAGTACTTC; CDR3aa: CASSFRGRGYEQYF; j_gene: TRBJ2-7; v_gene: TRBV27; d_gene: NA; abundance: NA
CDR3nt: TGTGCTAGTGGGCCGGGACAGGGTCTCGGTGAGCAGTACTTC; CDR3aa: CASGPGQGLGEQYF; j_gene: TRBJ2-7; v_gene: TRBV12-5; d_gene: TRBD1; abundance: NA
CDR3nt: TGTGCCAGCAGTTACGTTAACTATGGCTACACCTTC; CDR3aa: CASSYVNYGYTF; j_gene: TRBJ1-2; v_gene: TRBV6-5; d_gene: NA; abundance: NA
CDR3nt: TGTGCCACCAGTCCAGCAGGAGGAAAAACGATCAATGAGCAGTTCTTC; CDR3aa: CATSPAGGKTINEQFF; j_gene: TRBJ2-1; v_gene: TRBV15; d_gene: NA; abundance: NA
CDR3nt: TGTGCCAGCAGTTACCTTGCGGGAGCCTACGAGCAGTACTTC; CDR3aa: CASSYLAGAYEQYF; j_gene: TRBJ2-7; v_gene: TRBV6-5; d_gene: TRBD2; abundance: NA
CDR3nt: TGCGCCAGCAGCCAAGATAACTGGGGCGTCTGGGACGAGCAGTACTTC; CDR3aa: CASSQDNWGVWDEQYF; j_gene: TRBJ2-7; v_gene: TRBV4-3; d_gene: NA; abundance: NA
CDR3nt: TGTGCCAGCAGTGTTGGGACAGAGAATAACTATGGCTACACCTTC; CDR3aa: CASSVGTENNYGYTF; j_gene: TRBJ1-2; v_gene: TRBV6-1; d_gene: TRBD1; abundance: NA
CDR3nt: TGTGCCAGCACTTTCGGGGAGGGCACTGAAGCTTTCTTT; CDR3aa: CASTFGEGTEAFF; j_gene: TRBJ1-1; v_gene: TRBV2; d_gene: NA; abundance: NA
CDR3nt: TGTGCCAGCAGCTTGATAGGGGGGGTCCCGTTCTTC; CDR3aa: CASSLIGGVPFF; j_gene: TRBJ2-1; v_gene: TRBV11-2; d_gene: NA; abundance: NA
CDR3nt: TGTGCCAGCAGCTTAGATGGGGCAAACTATGGCTACACCTTC; CDR3aa: CASSLDGANYGYTF; j_gene: TRBJ1-2; v_gene: TRBV7-2; d_gene: NA; abundance: NA
CDR3nt: TGTGCCAGCGGGGTGGGCAGTCTGGGCAATCAGCCCCAGCATTTT; CDR3aa: CASGVGSLGNQPQHF; j_gene: TRBJ1-5; v_gene: TRBV28; d_gene: NA; abundance: NA
CDR3nt: TGTGCCAGCAGTCGACGGGATAACACCGGGGAGCTGTTTTTT; CDR3aa: CASSRRDNTGELFF; j_gene: TRBJ2-2; v_gene: TRBV25-1; d_gene: NA; abundance: NA
CDR3nt: TGTGCCAGCAGTGGGTCGGGGGCCAACGTCCTGACTTTC; CDR3aa: CASSGSGANVLTF; j_gene: TRBJ2-6; v_gene: TRBV6-5; d_gene: NA; abundance: few
CDR3nt: TGTGCCAGCAGTTACAGGGTTTGGGAGAGTTCACCCCTCCACTTT; CDR3aa: CASSYRVWESSPLHF; j_gene: TRBJ1-6; v_gene: TRBV6-5; d_gene: NA; abundance: NA
CDR3nt: TGCGCCAGCAGCCGGACAGGATTGCAAGAGACCCAGTACTTC; CDR3aa: CASSRTGLQETQYF; j_gene: TRBJ2-5; v_gene: TRBV4-1; d_gene: TRBD1; abundance: NA
CDR3nt: TGCGCCAGCAGCTTGGCCGAGGGGACTGAAGCTTTCTTT; CDR3aa: CASSLAEGTEAFF; j_gene: TRBJ1-1; v_gene: TRBV5-1; d_gene: NA; abundance: NA
CDR3nt: TGTGCCAGCAGTCTCTTAGGAGGGGTAGACTATGGCTACACCTTC; CDR3aa: CASSLLGGVDYGYTF; j_gene: TRBJ1-2; v_gene: TRBV28; d_gene: NA; abundance: NA
CDR3nt: TGTGCCAGCAGCGCCACTAGCGGGAGCTCCTACAATGAGCAGTTCTTC; CDR3aa: CASSATSGSSYNEQFF; j_gene: TRBJ2-1; v_gene: TRBV9; d_gene: TRBD2; abundance: NA
CDR3nt: TGTGCCAGTAGTCCCGGGTCGGGCAATCAGCCCCAGCATTTT; CDR3aa: CASSPGSGNQPQHF; j_gene: TRBJ1-5; v_gene: TRBV19; d_gene: NA; abundance: NA
CDR3nt: TGTGCCAGCAGTGAAAGGGGCCGGGAGGACTATGGCTACACCTTC; CDR3aa: CASSERGREDYGYTF; j_gene: TRBJ1-2; v_gene: TRBV6-1; d_gene: NA; abundance: once
CDR3nt: TGTGCCAGCAGCTTAGATCGGGGGACAGGAAGCGACTCACCCCTCCACTTT; CDR3aa: CASSLDRGTGSDSPLHF; j_gene: TRBJ1-6; v_gene: TRBV11-2; d_gene: TRBD1; abundance: NA
CDR3nt: TGTGCCAGCTCAGGCAGGGGACGAAGCTCCTACGAGCAGTACTTC; CDR3aa: CASSGRGRSSYEQYF; j_gene: TRBJ2-7; v_gene: TRBV18; d_gene: NA; abundance: NA
CDR3nt: TGCGCCAGCAGCCAAGAACCCAGTCGGGGGCACTATGGCTACACCTTC; CDR3aa: CASSQEPSRGHYGYTF; j_gene: TRBJ1-2; v_gene: TRBV4-3; d_gene: NA; abundance: NA
CDR3nt: TGTGCCAGCAGCCTTAGCGGGAGGAATGAGCAGTTCTTC; CDR3aa: CASSLSGRNEQFF; j_gene: TRBJ2-1; v_gene: TRBV5-6; d_gene: TRBD2; abundance: NA
CDR3nt: TGTGCCATCACCGGGGGAAACACCATATATTTT; CDR3aa: CAITGGNTIYF; j_gene: TRBJ1-3; v_gene: TRBV10-3; d_gene: NA; abundance: NA
CDR3nt: TGTGCCATTTCCAAGGGGCCGGGACAGCAAGCTTTCTTT; CDR3aa: CAISKGPGQQAFF; j_gene: TRBJ1-1; v_gene: TRBV6-1; d_gene: TRBD1; abundance: NA
CDR3nt: TGTGCCAGTAGTCCCTGGACAGGGTTGAACACTGAAGCTTTCTTT; CDR3aa: CASSPWTGLNTEAFF; j_gene: TRBJ1-1; v_gene: TRBV19; d_gene: TRBD1; abundance: NA